A single sample gave rise to the 9 T cell receptor beta chains below, sequenced in a study of T cell repertoires in cytomegalovirus infection. TCRdb called the reads again in MiXCR, with one record for every CDR3 protein. The sample lists 400,000 to 550,000 distinct CDR3 sequences, approximately 10% occurring once. Material for sequencing was PBMCs. The receptors were gathered from a human donor in good health (CMV status not recorded). Some clones in this sample may be carry-over from other donors' samples.

The genes are TRBV5-4 and TRBJ1-1; tentative D call: TRBD1 (5 bases). Germline CDR1 reads SGHNT; CDR2 reads YYREEE (reference sequence). CDR3 length equals 14 residues. V was clipped by 6 bases and J by 2 bases, with 14 bases between them. The CDR3 DNA follows: TGTGCCAGCAACTACTTGGGGGAAAACACTGAAGCTTTCTTT. As protein: CASNYLGENTEAFF.

This clonotype was counted only a few times. This chain uses TRBV5-1 with TRBJ1-2; D perhaps matches TRBD1 (6 bases). The CDR3 has 15 residues. Germline CDR1 and CDR2: SGHRS and YFSETQ. The V end was cut by 0 bases, the J end by 2 bases, with 11 bases between. CDR3 sequence reads: CASSLGQDRNYGYTF. CDR3 DNA sequence: TGCGCCAGCAGCTTGGGTCAGGACAGAAACTATGGCTACACCTTC.

About this clonotype itself: Just one base apart from a much larger clone, this may be a read error. The CDR3 sequence: CTSSQVAGEQETQYF. The CDR3 region has the DNA TGTACCAGCAGCCAAGTGGCAGGGGAGCAAGAGACCCAGTACTTC. V usage is TRBV3-1 and J usage is TRBJ2-5, with D tentatively TRBD1 (6 bases). CDR3 length: 15 residues. Germline V CDR1 and CDR2: LGHDT, YNNKEL (reference sequence).

A word on this clonotype: At one end, the junction sequence differs from germline, possibly due to a read error. The V gene is TRBV20-1, the J gene TRBJ1-4, with D unresolved. The CDR3 consists of 13 residues. CDR1 DFQATT and CDR2 SNEGSKA come from the germline V gene (reference sequence). The CDR3 DNA reads as TGCAGTGCTAGAGACAGCCCTAATGAAAAACGGTTTTTT. Translation: CSARDSPNEKRFF.

V is TRBV28 and J is TRBJ2-3; D gene ambiguous. The germline gives CDR1 MDHEN, CDR2 SYDVKM. The CDR3 is made up of 15 amino acids. Trimming left V 6 bases short and J 2 bases short, with 15 bases between. CDR3 protein: CASSPETPTTDTQYF. CDR3 in DNA: TGTGCCAGCAGCCCGGAGACCCCCACCACAGATACGCAGTATTTT.

This clonotype has a count of ten or more. The rearrangement uses TRBV7-3 and TRBJ2-3; 12 positions match TRBD2. The V segment lost 6 bases and the J segment 8 bases; nucleotides outside the gene matches: 6. Germline loops: CDR1 SGHTA, CDR2 FQGTGA. This CDR3 has 14 amino acids. Written as DNA, the CDR3 is TGTGCCAGCAGGTCTAGCGGGGGGGCTTCTACGCAGTATTTT. This sequence encodes CASRSSGGASTQYF.

This clonotype came up many times. J is TRBJ1-1 and V is TRBV20-1; 8 bases fit TRBD1. After removal of 6 bases from V and 6 bases from J, the junction contained 12 bases not matched to a gene. Germline CDR1 is DFQATT and CDR2 is SNEGSKA (reference sequence). The CDR3 sequence is 14 residues long. CDR3 sequence (DNA): TGCAGTGCAATTAGCAGGGGGCGTAGGTCTGAAGCTTTCTTT. It translates to CSAISRGRRSEAFF.

The chain carries TRBV5-1 and TRBJ2-3; D assignment may be TRBD1 or TRBD2 (5 bases each). This CDR3 contains 15 residues. V dropped 0 bases and J dropped 2 bases, with 10 bases sitting between them. Germline V CDR1 and CDR2: SGHRS, YFSETQ. CDR3 nucleotides: TGCGCCAGCAGCTTGGAAGGGACCTTCACAGATACGCAGTATTTT. Amino acid sequence: CASSLEGTFTDTQYF.

This clonotype was found many times. V usage is TRBV2 and J usage is TRBJ1-4; D might be TRBD1 (6 bases). The V gene lost 3 bases and the J gene lost 8 bases, with 10 bases spanning the gap. The CDR3 is 13 amino acids. Germline CDR1 is SNHLY and CDR2 is FYNNEI. CDR3 region: CASSDEQGEKLFF. In nucleotides, the CDR3 is TGTGCCAGCAGTGATGAACAGGGCGAAAAACTGTTTTTT.